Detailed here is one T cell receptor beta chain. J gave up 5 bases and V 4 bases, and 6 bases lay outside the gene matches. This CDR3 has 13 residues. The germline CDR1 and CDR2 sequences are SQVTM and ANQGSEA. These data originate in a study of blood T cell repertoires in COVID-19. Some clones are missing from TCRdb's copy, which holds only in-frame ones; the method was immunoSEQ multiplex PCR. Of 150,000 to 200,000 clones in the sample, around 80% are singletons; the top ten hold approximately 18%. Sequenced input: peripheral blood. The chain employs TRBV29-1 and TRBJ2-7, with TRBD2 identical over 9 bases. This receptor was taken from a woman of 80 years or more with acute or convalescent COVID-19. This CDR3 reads CSVVAGGPDEQYF. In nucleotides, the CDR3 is TGCAGCGTTGTCGCGGGAGGGCCTGACGAGCAGTACTTC.